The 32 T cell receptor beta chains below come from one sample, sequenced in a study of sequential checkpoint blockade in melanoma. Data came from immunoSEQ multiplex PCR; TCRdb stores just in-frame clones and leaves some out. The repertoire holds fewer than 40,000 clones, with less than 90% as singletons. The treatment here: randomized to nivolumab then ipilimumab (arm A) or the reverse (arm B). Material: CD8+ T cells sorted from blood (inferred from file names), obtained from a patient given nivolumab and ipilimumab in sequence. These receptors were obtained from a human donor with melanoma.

The CDR3 reads CASSVGVRTEAFF. In nucleotides, the CDR3 is TGTGCCAGCAGCGTGGGTGTGCGGACTGAAGCTTTCTTT. The chain recombines TRBV9 with TRBJ1-1; the D is unclear. Per germline, CDR1 SGDLS and CDR2 YYNGEE. V lost 2 bases to trimming and J lost 5 bases, with 10 bases between them. This CDR3 is 13 amino acids long. The complete variable domain, with remaining parts taken from reference TRBV9 and TRBJ1-1, reads DSGVTQTPKHLITATGQRVTLRCSPRSGDLSVYWYQQSLDQGLQFLIQYYNGEERAKGNILERFSAQQFPDLHSELNLSSLELGDSALYFCASSVGVRTEAFFGQGTRLTVV.

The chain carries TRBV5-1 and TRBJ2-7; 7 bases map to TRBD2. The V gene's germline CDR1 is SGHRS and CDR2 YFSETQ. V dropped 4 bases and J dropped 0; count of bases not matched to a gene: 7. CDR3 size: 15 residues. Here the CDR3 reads CASSLRLARSYEQYF. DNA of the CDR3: TGCGCCAGCAGCCTTCGACTAGCCCGCTCCTACGAGCAGTACTTC.

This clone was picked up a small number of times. CDR3 coding DNA: TGTGCCAGCAGCCAAACAAACTCCTACGAGCAGTACTTC. Protein product: CASSQTNSYEQYF. The chain is built from TRBV14 and TRBJ2-7; no firm D call. V gave up 2 bases and J gave up 0 bases, with 5 bases separating them. CDR3 length: 13 amino acids. The V gene's germline CDR1 is SGHDN and CDR2 FVKESK.

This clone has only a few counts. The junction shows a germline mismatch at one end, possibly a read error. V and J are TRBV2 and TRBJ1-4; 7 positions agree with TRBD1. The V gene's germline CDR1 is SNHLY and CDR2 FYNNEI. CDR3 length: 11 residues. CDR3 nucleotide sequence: TGTGCCAGCAGTGAAGCGGGGACAGCCCTCTTT. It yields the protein CASSEAGTALF.

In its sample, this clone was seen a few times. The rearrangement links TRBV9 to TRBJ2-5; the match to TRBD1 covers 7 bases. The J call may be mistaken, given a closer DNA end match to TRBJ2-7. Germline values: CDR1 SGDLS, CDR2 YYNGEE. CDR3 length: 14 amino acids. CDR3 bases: TGTGCCAGCAGCGTACTAGGGGGCTTCTACGAGCAGTACTTC. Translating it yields CASSVLGGFYEQYF.

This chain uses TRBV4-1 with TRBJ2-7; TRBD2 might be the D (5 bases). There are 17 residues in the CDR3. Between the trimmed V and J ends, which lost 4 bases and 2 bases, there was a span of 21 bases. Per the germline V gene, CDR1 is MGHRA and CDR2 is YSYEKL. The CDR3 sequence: CASSPETSSHGAYEQYF. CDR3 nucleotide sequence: TGCGCCAGCAGCCCCGAAACTAGTTCCCATGGGGCCTACGAGCAGTACTTC.

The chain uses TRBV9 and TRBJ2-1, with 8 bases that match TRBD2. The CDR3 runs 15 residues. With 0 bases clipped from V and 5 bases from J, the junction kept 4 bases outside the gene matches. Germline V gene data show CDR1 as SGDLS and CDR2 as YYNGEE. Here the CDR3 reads CASSVARGDHNEQFF. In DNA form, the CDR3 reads TGTGCCAGCAGCGTAGCGCGGGGGGACCACAATGAGCAGTTCTTC.

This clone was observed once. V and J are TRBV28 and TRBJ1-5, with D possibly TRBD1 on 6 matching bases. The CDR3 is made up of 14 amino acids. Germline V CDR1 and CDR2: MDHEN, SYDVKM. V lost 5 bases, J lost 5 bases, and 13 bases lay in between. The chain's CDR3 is CASSPPDSHQPQHF. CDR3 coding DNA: TGTGCCAGCAGTCCACCGGACAGCCATCAGCCCCAGCATTTT.

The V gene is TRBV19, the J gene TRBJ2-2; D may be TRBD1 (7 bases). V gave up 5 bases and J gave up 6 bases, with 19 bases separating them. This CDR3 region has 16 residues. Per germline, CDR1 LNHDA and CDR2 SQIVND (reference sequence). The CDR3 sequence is CASSLPGEGAAGELFF. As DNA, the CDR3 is TGTGCCAGTAGTTTACCGGGAGAGGGGGCGGCCGGGGAGCTGTTTTTT.

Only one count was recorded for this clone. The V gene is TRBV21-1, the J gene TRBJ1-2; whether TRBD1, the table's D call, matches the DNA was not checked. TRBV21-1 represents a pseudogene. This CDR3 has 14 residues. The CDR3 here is CASSRLGQIYGYTF. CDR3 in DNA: TGTGCCAGCAGCAGATTGGGACAGATCTATGGCTACACCTTC.

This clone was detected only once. The CDR3 protein is CASSYSPSAGEQYF. CDR3 DNA: TGTGCCAGCAGTTACTCGCCTAGCGCAGGCGAGCAGTACTTC. The rearrangement joins TRBV6-6 to TRBJ2-7, with a weak D call TRBD2 (6 bases). The CDR3 sequence is 14 residues long. V lost 0 bases and J 6 bases, leaving 12 bases between the germline ends. Germline V gene data show CDR1 as MNHNY and CDR2 as SVGAGI (reference sequence).

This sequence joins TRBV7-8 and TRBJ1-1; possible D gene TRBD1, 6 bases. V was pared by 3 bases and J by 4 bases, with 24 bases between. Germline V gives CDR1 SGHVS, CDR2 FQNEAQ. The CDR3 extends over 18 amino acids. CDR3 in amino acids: CASSLRRGGGRLGTEAFF. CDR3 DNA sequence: TGTGCCAGCAGCTTGCGTCGGGGCGGGGGGCGATTGGGCACTGAAGCTTTCTTT.

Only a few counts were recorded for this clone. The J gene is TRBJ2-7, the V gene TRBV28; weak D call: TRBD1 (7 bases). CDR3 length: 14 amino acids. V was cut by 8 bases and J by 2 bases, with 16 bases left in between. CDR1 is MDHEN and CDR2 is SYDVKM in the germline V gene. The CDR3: CASHKGRGAYEQYF. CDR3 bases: TGTGCCAGCCACAAGGGCAGGGGGGCCTACGAGCAGTACTTC. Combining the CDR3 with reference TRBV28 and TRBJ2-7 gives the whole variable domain DVKVTQSSRYLVKRTGEKVFLECVQDMDHENMFWYRQDPGLGLRLIYFSYDVKMKEKGDIPEGYSVSREKKERFSLILESASTNQTSMYLCASHKGRGAYEQYFGPGTRLTVT.

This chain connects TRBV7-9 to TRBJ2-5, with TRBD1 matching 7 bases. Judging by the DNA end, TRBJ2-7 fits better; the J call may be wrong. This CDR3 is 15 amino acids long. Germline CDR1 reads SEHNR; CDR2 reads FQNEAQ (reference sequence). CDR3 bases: TGTGCCAGCAGCCCCACCGGGACAGATGGGCGCGAGCAGTACTTC. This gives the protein CASSPTGTDGREQYF.

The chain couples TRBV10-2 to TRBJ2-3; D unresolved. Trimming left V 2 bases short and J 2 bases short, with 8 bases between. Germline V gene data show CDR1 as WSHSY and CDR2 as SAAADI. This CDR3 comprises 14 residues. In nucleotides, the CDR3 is TGCGCCAGCAGTGAGGGAGACCCCACAGATACGCAGTATTTT. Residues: CASSEGDPTDTQYF.

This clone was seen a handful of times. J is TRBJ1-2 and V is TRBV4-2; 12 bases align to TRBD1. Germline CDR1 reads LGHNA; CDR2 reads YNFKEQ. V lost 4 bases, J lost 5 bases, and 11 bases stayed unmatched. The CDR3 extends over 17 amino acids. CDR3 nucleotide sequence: TGTGCCAGCAGCCCACCGGGACAGGGGGCGTCTATTTATGGCTACACCTTC. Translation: CASSPPGQGASIYGYTF.

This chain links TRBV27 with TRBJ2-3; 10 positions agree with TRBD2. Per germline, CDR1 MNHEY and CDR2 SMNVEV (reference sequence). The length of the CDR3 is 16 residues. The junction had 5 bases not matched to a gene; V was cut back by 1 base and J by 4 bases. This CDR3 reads CASSLYQAGGADTQYF. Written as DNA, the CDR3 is TGTGCCAGCAGTTTATACCAAGCGGGGGGGGCAGATACGCAGTATTTT.

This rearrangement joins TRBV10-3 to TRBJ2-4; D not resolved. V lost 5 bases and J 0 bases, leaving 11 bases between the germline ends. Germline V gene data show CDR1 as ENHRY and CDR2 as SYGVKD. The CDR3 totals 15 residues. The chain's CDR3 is CAISFTSVAKNIQYF. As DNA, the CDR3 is TGTGCCATCAGTTTTACCAGCGTAGCCAAAAACATTCAGTACTTC.

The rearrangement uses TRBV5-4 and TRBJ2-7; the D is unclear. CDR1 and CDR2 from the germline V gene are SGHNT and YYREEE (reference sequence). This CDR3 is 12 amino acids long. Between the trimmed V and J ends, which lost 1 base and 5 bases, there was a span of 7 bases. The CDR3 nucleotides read TGTGCCAGCAGCTTGTTTGCGCACGAGCAGTACTTC. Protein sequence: CASSLFAHEQYF.

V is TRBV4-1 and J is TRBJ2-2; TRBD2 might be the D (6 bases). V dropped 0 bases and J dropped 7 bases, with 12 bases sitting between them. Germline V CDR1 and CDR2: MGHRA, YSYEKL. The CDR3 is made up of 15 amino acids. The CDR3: CASSQDGRRVGELFF. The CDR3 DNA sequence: TGCGCCAGCAGCCAAGACGGGAGAAGGGTCGGGGAGCTGTTTTTT.

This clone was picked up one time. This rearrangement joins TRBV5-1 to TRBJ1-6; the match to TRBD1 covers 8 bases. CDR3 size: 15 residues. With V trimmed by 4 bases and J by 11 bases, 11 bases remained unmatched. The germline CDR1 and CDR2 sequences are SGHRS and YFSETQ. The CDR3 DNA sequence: TGCGCCAGCAGCCCGGACAGGGTGCGTACACCACCCCTCCACTTT. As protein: CASSPDRVRTPPLHF.

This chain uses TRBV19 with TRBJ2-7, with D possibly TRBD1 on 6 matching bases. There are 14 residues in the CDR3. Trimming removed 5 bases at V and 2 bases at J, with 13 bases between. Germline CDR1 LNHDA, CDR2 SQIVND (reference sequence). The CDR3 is CASSPGHLPYEQYF. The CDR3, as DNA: TGTGCCAGTAGTCCGGGACACCTACCCTACGAGCAGTACTTC.

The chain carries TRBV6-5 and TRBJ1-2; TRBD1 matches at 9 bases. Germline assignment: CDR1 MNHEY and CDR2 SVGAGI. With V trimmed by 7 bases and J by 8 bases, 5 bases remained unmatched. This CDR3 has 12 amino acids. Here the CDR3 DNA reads TGTGCCAGCATTGGACAGGGGCGGGGCTACACCTTC. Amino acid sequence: CASIGQGRGYTF.

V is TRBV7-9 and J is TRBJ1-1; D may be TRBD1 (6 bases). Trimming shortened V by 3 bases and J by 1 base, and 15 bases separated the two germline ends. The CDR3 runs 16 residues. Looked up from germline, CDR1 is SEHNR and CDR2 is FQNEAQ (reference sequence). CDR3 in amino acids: CASSFNRGRGNTEAFF. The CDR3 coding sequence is TGTGCCAGCAGCTTTAATAGAGGCAGGGGGAACACTGAAGCTTTCTTT. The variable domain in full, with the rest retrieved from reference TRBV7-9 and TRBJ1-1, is DTGVSQNPRHKITKRGQNVTFRCDPISEHNRLYWYRQTLGQGPEFLTYFQNEAQLEKSRLLSDRFSAERPKGSFSTLEIQRTEQGDSAMYLCASSFNRGRGNTEAFFGQGTRLTVV.

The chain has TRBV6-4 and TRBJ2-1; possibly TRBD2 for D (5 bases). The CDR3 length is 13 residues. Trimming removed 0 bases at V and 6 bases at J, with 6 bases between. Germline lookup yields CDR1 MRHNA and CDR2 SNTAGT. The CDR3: CASSDSGVNEQFF. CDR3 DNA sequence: TGTGCCAGCAGTGACTCCGGGGTCAATGAGCAGTTCTTC.

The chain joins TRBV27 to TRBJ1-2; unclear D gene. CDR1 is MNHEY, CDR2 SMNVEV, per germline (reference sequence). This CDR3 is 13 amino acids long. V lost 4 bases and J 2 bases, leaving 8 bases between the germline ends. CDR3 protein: CASSSPGNYGYTF. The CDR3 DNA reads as TGTGCCAGCAGTTCCCCGGGGAACTATGGCTACACCTTC.

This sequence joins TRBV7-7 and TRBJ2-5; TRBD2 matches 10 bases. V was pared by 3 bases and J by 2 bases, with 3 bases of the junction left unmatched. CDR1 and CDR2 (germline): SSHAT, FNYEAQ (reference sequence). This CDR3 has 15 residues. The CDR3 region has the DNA TGTGCCAGCAGCTTGGGACTAGCGTCACAAGAGACCCAGTACTTC. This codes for CASSLGLASQETQYF.

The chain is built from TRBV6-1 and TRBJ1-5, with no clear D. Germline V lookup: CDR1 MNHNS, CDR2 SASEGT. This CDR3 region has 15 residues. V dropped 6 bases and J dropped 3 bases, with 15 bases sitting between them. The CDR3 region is CASSNLESYNQPQHF. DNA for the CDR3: TGTGCCAGCAGCAACCTGGAGAGTTACAATCAGCCCCAGCATTTT.

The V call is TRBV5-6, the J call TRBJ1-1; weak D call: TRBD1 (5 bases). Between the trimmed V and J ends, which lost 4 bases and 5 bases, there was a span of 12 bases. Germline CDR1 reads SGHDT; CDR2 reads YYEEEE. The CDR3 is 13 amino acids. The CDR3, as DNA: TGTGCCAGCAGCCCTTATGGGGGGACTGAAGCTTTCTTT. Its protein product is CASSPYGGTEAFF. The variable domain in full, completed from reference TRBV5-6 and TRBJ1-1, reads DAGVTQSPTHLIKTRGQQVTLRCSPKSGHDTVSWYQQALGQGPQFIFQYYEEEERQRGNFPDRFSGHQFPNYSSELNVNALLLGDSALYLCASSPYGGTEAFFGQGTRLTVV.

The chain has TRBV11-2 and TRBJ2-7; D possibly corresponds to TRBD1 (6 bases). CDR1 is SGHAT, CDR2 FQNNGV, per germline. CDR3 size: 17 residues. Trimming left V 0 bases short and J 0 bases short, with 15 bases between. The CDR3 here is CASSLEPTGRHSYEQYF. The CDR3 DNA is TGTGCCAGCAGCTTAGAGCCGACAGGTAGACACTCCTACGAGCAGTACTTC. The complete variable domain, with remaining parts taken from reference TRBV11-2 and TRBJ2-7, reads EAGVAQSPRYKIIEKRQSVAFWCNPISGHATLYWYQQILGQGPKLLIQFQNNGVVDDSQLPKDRFSAERLKGVDSTLKIQPAKLEDSAVYLCASSLEPTGRHSYEQYFGPGTRLTVT.

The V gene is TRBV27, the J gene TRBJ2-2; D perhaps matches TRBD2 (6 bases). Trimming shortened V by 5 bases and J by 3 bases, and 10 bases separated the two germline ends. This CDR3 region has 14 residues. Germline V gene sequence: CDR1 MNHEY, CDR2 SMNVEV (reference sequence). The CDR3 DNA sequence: TGTGCCAGCAGTATGGGACTTTACACCGGGGAGCTGTTTTTT. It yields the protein CASSMGLYTGELFF.

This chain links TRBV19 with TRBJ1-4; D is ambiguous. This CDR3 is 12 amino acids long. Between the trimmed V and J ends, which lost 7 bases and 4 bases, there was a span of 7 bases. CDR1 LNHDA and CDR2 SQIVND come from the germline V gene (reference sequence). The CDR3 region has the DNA TGTGCCAGTATTGGAGGTAATGAAAAACTGTTTTTT. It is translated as CASIGGNEKLFF. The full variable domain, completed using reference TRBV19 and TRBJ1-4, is DGGITQSPKYLFRKEGQNVTLSCEQNLNHDAMYWYRQDPGQGLRLIYYSQIVNDFQKGDIAEGYSVSREKKESFPLTVTSAQKNPTAFYLCASIGGNEKLFFGSGTQLSVL.